The 18 T cell receptor beta chains below were found in one sample sequenced in a study of response to subunit inactivated influenza vaccine. TCRdb ran MiXCR on the RT-PCR reads and lists one entry per CDR3 protein. The repertoire includes hundreds of thousands of distinct CDR3 sequences, 18% of them detected once, and 11% sits in the top ten. This specimen consisted of PBMCs from blood, obtained 5 to 6 days after vaccination. All receptors come from a man aged 50 or older who received an inactivated influenza vaccine.

This clonotype showed up just a few times. The genes are TRBV7-8 and TRBJ2-3; 7 positions match TRBD1. The CDR3 contains 13 residues. The V segment lost 5 bases and the J segment 4 bases; nucleotides outside the gene matches: 3. CDR1 is SGHVS and CDR2 is FQNEAQ in the germline V gene. CDR3: CASSPGTADTQYF. Written as DNA, the CDR3 is TGTGCCAGCAGCCCAGGGACAGCAGATACGCAGTATTTT.

This chain uses TRBV5-1 with TRBJ2-5; the D gene could be TRBD1 or TRBD2 (5 bases each). Trimming cost V 7 bases and J 5 bases, with 15 bases left between them. The germline gives CDR1 SGHRS, CDR2 YFSETQ. CDR3 length: 13 amino acids. This chain's CDR3 is CASGPMRGETQYF. For the CDR3, the DNA is TGCGCCAGCGGCCCGATGAGGGGTGAGACCCAGTACTTC.

This clonotype has more than one count but fewer than ten. The chain employs TRBV4-3 and TRBJ1-2; D not certain. V was clipped by 1 base and J by 5 bases, with 8 bases between them. Germline V lookup: CDR1 LGHNA, CDR2 YSLEER. This CDR3 has 13 amino acids. CDR3 residues: CASSQAREYGYTF. The CDR3 DNA follows: TGCGCCAGCAGCCAAGCAAGGGAATATGGCTACACCTTC.

This clonotype turned up a few times. J is TRBJ2-3 and V is TRBV7-9, with 12 bases fitting TRBD2. Germline V gene lookup returns CDR1 SEHNR and CDR2 FQNEAQ (reference sequence). V lost 7 bases, J lost 4 bases, and 3 bases stayed unmatched. CDR3 length equals 14 residues. The CDR3 region is CASIASGGADTQYF. The CDR3 DNA sequence: TGTGCCAGCATTGCTAGCGGGGGGGCAGATACGCAGTATTTT.

This clonotype showed up just a few times. The J gene is TRBJ1-3, the V gene TRBV12-3 or TRBV12-4, with 10 bases that match TRBD1. V lost 7 bases to trimming and J lost 4 bases; unmatched junction nucleotides: 7. This CDR3 is built from 15 residues. The CDR3 loop reads CASNDRGQLGNTIYF. The CDR3 region has the DNA TGTGCCAGCAATGACAGGGGGCAGTTGGGAAACACCATATATTTT.

The chain is built from TRBV2 and TRBJ2-7; the D gene is possibly TRBD2 (5 bases). CDR1 is SNHLY, CDR2 FYNNEI, per germline. Trimming removed 9 bases at V and 3 bases at J, with 12 bases between. This CDR3 spans 12 amino acids. CDR3 residues: CASRFGNYEQYF. CDR3 DNA: TGTGCCAGTCGGTTCGGGAACTACGAGCAGTACTTC.

The CDR3 reads CASSLLTGNNEQFF. In DNA, the CDR3 is TGTGCCAGCAGTTTACTCACAGGGAACAATGAGCAGTTCTTC. This chain links TRBV28 with TRBJ2-1; D possibly corresponds to TRBD1 (6 bases). V was trimmed by 2 bases and J by 5 bases, leaving 10 bases between them. The germline V gene encodes CDR1 MDHEN and CDR2 SYDVKM. The CDR3 runs 14 residues.

This clonotype was picked up many times. V is TRBV4-3 and J is TRBJ2-1; 9 bases agree with TRBD2. The V segment lost 1 base and the J segment 7 bases; nucleotides outside the gene matches: 8. Per the germline V gene, CDR1 is LGHNA and CDR2 is YSLEER. The CDR3 is 16 amino acids. CDR3 in DNA: TGCGCCAGCAGCCAAGGGGCGGGAGGGCGTCGGAATGAGCAGTTCTTC. Translation gives CASSQGAGGRRNEQFF.

The rearrangement uses TRBV5-1 and TRBJ2-5; perhaps D is TRBD1 or TRBD2 (6 bases each). CDR1 is SGHRS, CDR2 YFSETQ, per germline. V was clipped by 1 base and J by 4 bases, with 20 bases between them. The CDR3 has 17 residues. CDR3 nucleotide sequence: TGCGCCAGCAGCTTGTGGGCCCTAGCAGAGGGGGGAGAGACCCAGTACTTC. Its protein is CASSLWALAEGGETQYF.

This clonotype was seen a handful of times. V is TRBV5-5 and J is TRBJ1-2, with D possibly TRBD1 on 6 matching bases. CDR1 is SGHKS and CDR2 is YYEKEE in the germline V gene (reference sequence). The CDR3 sequence is 14 residues long. Deletions cut 4 bases from V and 4 bases from J, with 14 bases between. CDR3 sequence reads: CASSLDRHGYGYTF. The CDR3 DNA reads as TGTGCCAGCAGCCTTGACAGGCATGGCTATGGCTACACCTTC. Together with reference TRBV5-5 and TRBJ1-2, the CDR3 gives the full variable domain: DAGVTQSPTHLIKTRGQQVTLRCSPISGHKSVSWYQQVLGQGPQFIFQYYEKEERGRGNFPDRFSARQFPNYSSELNVNALLLGDSALYLCASSLDRHGYGYTFGSGTRLTVV.

This clonotype was found many times. The chain combines TRBV5-1 with TRBJ2-7; D is possibly TRBD1 or TRBD2 (5 bases each). This CDR3 comprises 15 residues. The germline CDR1 and CDR2 sequences are SGHRS and YFSETQ. Trimming took 4 bases from V and 3 from J, leaving 17 bases between them. The CDR3: CASSPVGVGLYEQYF. The CDR3 bases are TGCGCCAGCAGCCCCGTGGGGGTCGGCCTCTACGAGCAGTACTTC.

Only a few counts were recorded for this clonotype. The chain uses TRBV7-3 and TRBJ2-1; TRBD2 aligns across 11 bases. CDR1 is SGHTA, CDR2 FQGTGA, per germline. The CDR3 totals 18 residues. The V and J ends lost 5 bases and 0 bases, in that order; junction bases with no gene match: 9. CDR3 protein: CASSRGLAGRSSYNEQFF. The CDR3 nucleotides are TGTGCCAGCAGCCGTGGACTAGCGGGTAGAAGCTCCTACAATGAGCAGTTCTTC. Looking up the rest from reference TRBV7-3 and TRBJ2-1 gives the full variable domain: GAGVSQTPSNKVTEKGKYVELRCDPISGHTALYWYRQSLGQGPEFLIYFQGTGAADDSGLPNDRFFAVRPEGSVSTLKIQRTERGDSAVYLCASSRGLAGRSSYNEQFFGPGTRLTVL.

The DNA for the CDR3 is TGCAGTGCTCCGTTTTGGGAGGGAGACGGTCCCTACAATGAGCAGTTCTTC. Its protein product is CSAPFWEGDGPYNEQFF. This sequence joins TRBV20-1 and TRBJ2-1; TRBD2 matches at 7 bases. The V gene end was trimmed by 5 bases and the J gene end by 2 bases; junction bases not matched to a gene: 15. CDR1 and CDR2 from the germline V gene are DFQATT and SNEGSKA (reference sequence). This CDR3 is built from 17 residues.

V and J are TRBV4-3 and TRBJ2-2; D gene ambiguous. Trimming left V 1 base short and J 7 bases short, with 10 bases between. In germline, CDR1 is LGHNA, CDR2 YSLEER. CDR3 length: 14 residues. The chain's CDR3 is CASSQVGGSGELFF. Written as DNA, the CDR3 is TGCGCCAGCAGCCAAGTAGGTGGCAGCGGGGAGCTGTTTTTT.

The rearrangement links TRBV7-2 to TRBJ2-5, with D tentatively TRBD1 or TRBD2 (5 bases each). This CDR3 region has 13 residues. Per germline, CDR1 SGHTA and CDR2 FQGNSA. The germline V and J ends were trimmed by 3 bases and 5 bases, with 10 bases remaining between them. DNA of the CDR3: TGTGCCAGCAGCTTCTTCAGGGAGGAGACCCAGTACTTC. Translating gives CASSFFREETQYF.

This clonotype came up a few times. This rearrangement joins TRBV20-1 to TRBJ2-3, with a tentative D call TRBD1 (5 bases). V lost 5 bases, J lost 5 bases, and 23 bases lay in between. Germline V lookup: CDR1 DFQATT, CDR2 SNEGSKA (reference sequence). The CDR3 runs 16 residues. CDR3 nucleotide sequence: TGCAGTGCTTCAAGGTTGGGGCTGGGGATGGGAGATACGCAGTATTTT. Amino acid sequence: CSASRLGLGMGDTQYF.

The genes are TRBV27 and TRBJ1-6; D is perhaps TRBD1 (5 bases). Trimming took 8 bases from V and 10 from J, leaving 12 bases between them. Germline CDR1 MNHEY, CDR2 SMNVEV (reference sequence). The length of the CDR3 is 12 residues. CDR3 region: CASGIQGSPLHF. CDR3 nucleotides: TGTGCCAGCGGTATCCAGGGATCACCCCTCCACTTT.

This clonotype was seen more than once but under ten times. The chain links TRBV5-1 to TRBJ1-1; D is unclear. Looked up from germline, CDR1 is SGHRS and CDR2 is YFSETQ. There are 14 residues in the CDR3. The ends were cut back, 4 bases at V and 3 bases at J, with 13 bases in the middle. The CDR3 nucleotides read TGCGCCAGCAGCCACAAAGGGTGGGACACTGAAGCTTTCTTT. This sequence encodes CASSHKGWDTEAFF.